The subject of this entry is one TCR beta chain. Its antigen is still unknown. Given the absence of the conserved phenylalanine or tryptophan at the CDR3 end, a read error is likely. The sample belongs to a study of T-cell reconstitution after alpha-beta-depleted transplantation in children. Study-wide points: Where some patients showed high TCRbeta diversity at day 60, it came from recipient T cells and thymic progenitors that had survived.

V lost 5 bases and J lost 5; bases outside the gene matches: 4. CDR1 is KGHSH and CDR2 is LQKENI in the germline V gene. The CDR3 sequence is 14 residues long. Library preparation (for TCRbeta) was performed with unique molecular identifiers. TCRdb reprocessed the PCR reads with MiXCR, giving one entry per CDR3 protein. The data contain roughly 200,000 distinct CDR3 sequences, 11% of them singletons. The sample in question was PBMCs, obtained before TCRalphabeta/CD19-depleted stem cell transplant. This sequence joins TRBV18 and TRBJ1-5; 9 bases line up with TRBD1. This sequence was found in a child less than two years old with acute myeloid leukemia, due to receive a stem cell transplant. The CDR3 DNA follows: TGTGCCAGCTCAGCTGGACAGGGGTATCAGCCCCAGCATTTA. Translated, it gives CASSAGQGYQPQHL.